A selection of T cell receptor beta chains follows, all from one sample in a study of T-cell memory formation after mild COVID-19. TCRdb independently ran MiXCR on the 5' RACE reads; one entry per CDR3 protein. Of a few hundred thousand distinct CDR3 sequences in the sample, around 28% are singletons; the top ten hold approximately 12%. Input material: PBMCs or a T cell subset sorted from them (not recorded which). The receptors derive from an adult woman who had mild COVID-19 (a few samples of this study predate the infection). Cell type and time point are not known. Both conserved end residues are part of each CDR3. The D gene is left open where the match is weak. Clone size is given for some rows only: seen once, a few or many times, or a class if the clone is expanded.

TRBJ2-1 | TRBV5-5 | - | many | TGTGCCAGCAGCTTGACCTCGGGGAATGAGCAGTTCTTC | CASSLTSGNEQFF
TRBJ1-2 | TRBV5-4 | TRBD1 | - | TGTGCCAGCAGCTTCTTACAGGGGGGTACCTATGGCTACACCTTC | CASSFLQGGTYGYTF
TRBJ2-7 | TRBV21-1 | - | few | TGTGCCAGCAGCAAAGAGCCGGGTAGCTCCTACGAGCAGTACTTC | CASSKEPGSSYEQYF
TRBJ2-7 | TRBV6-6 | TRBD1 | - | TGTGCCAGCAGTCATCCCCAGGGGGTGCAATACGAGCAGTACTTC | CASSHPQGVQYEQYF
TRBJ2-3 | TRBV2 | TRBD2 | - | TGTGCCAGCAGCGACCTCTTGGCGCGGGGGGCAACGCAGTATTTT | CASSDLLARGATQYF
TRBJ2-1 | TRBV5-1 | TRBD1 | few | TGCGCCAGCAGCTTGGCCCAGACAGGGAATGAGCAGTTCTTC | CASSLAQTGNEQFF
TRBJ1-2 | TRBV19 | - | few | TGTGCCAGTAGCCCCAGACCTCGGAATGGCTACACCTTC | CASSPRPRNGYTF
TRBJ2-2 | TRBV5-1 | TRBD1 | - | TGCGCCAGCAGCTTGTGGACAGGGGGCATCACCGGGGAGCTGTTTTTT | CASSLWTGGITGELFF
TRBJ1-6 | TRBV14 | TRBD1 | once | TGTGCCAGCAGACCCGACAGGGCAAATTCACCCCTCCACTTT | CASRPDRANSPLHF
TRBJ1-5 | TRBV7-9 | - | few | TGTGCCAGCAGCTTAGATGTTCTGCATCAGCCCCAGCATTTT | CASSLDVLHQPQHF
TRBJ2-1 | TRBV7-9 | TRBD2 | few | TGTGCTCCCTCTCCTCGACTAGCGGGCTACTTAGGCAATGAGCAGTTCTTC | CAPSPRLAGYLGNEQFF
TRBJ2-1 | TRBV20-1 | TRBD2 | - | TGCAGTGCTAGAGATAAGACGGGAGGAGTTTACAATGAGCAGTTCTTC | CSARDKTGGVYNEQFF
TRBJ2-2 | TRBV12-3/TRBV12-4 | - | few | TGTGCCAGCACGCAACGAGCGGAGAACACCGGGGAGCTGTTTTTT | CASTQRAENTGELFF
TRBJ2-1 | TRBV2 | - | few | TGTGCCAGCAGTGATTCAGGGAACTACAATGAGCAGTTCTTC | CASSDSGNYNEQFF
TRBJ2-7 | TRBV7-9 | - | - | TGTGCCAGCAGCTTAAGACCGGGGGTGGAGCAGTACTTC | CASSLRPGVEQYF
TRBJ2-5 | TRBV18 | - | - | TGTGCCAGCTCACCCCCGACGCCTCGGGAGACCCAGTACTTC | CASSPPTPRETQYF
TRBJ2-7 | TRBV9 | TRBD1 | few | TGTGCCAGCAGCGTAGGGACAGGCACCCCCTACGAGCAGTACTTC | CASSVGTGTPYEQYF
TRBJ2-6 | TRBV14 | - | once | TGTGCCAGCAGCCAAGAGGAGATCTCTGGGGCCAACGTCCTGACTTTC | CASSQEEISGANVLTF
TRBJ2-7 | TRBV7-2 | - | - | TGTGCCAGCAGCCTCTGGCGGTTGGGGTCCTACGAGCAGTACTTC | CASSLWRLGSYEQYF
TRBJ2-3 | TRBV19 | TRBD2 | - | TGTGCCAGTAGAGGACTAGCGGGAGGGGTTAGCACAGATACGCAGTATTTT | CASRGLAGGVSTDTQYF
TRBJ2-1 | TRBV5-1 | TRBD2 | few | TGCGCCAGCAGCCAAGGGACTAGCGGGGGGAATGAGCAGTTCTTC | CASSQGTSGGNEQFF
TRBJ2-3 | TRBV4-1 | - | few | TGCGCCAGCAGCCTTGGACCGGGACCTCCCGAGGGTACGCAGTATTTT | CASSLGPGPPEGTQYF
TRBJ2-6 | TRBV2 | TRBD1 | once | TGTGCCAGCCGGGACAGGCCTAGCTCTGGGGCCAACGTCCTGACTTTC | CASRDRPSSGANVLTF
TRBJ2-7 | TRBV6-1 | - | few | TGTGCCAGCAGTGAAGGGGGGGGCAGGGCCGGTTGGTTCGGCTCCTACGAGCAGTACTTC | CASSEGGGRAGWFGSYEQYF
TRBJ1-2 | TRBV7-9 | - | - | TGTGCCAGCACCTCGAGTTGGTGGACACCGACCTTC | CASTSSWWTPTF
TRBJ2-1 | TRBV7-6 | - | - | TGTGCCAGCAGCTTACAGGGCGATGAGCAGTTCTTC | CASSLQGDEQFF
TRBJ2-3 | TRBV11-3 | TRBD1 | - | TGTGCCAGCAGCTCCAGACAGGGCGGCACAGATACGCAGTATTTT | CASSSRQGGTDTQYF
TRBJ2-3 | TRBV12-3/TRBV12-4 | - | - | TGTGCCAGCACCAGGGGGGCTAGCACAGATACGCAGTATTTT | CASTRGASTDTQYF
TRBJ2-5 | TRBV6-2/TRBV6-3 | - | many | TGTGCCAGCAGTAACGGGGAGACCCAGTACTTC | CASSNGETQYF
TRBJ2-7 | TRBV14 | - | - | TGTGCCAGCAGCCCCGGGACCGAGCAGTACTTC | CASSPGTEQYF
TRBJ2-5 | TRBV7-2 | TRBD1 | - | TGTGCCAGCAGCTTCTGGAGAGGGGGCGTAAAAAAAGAGACCCAGTACTTC | CASSFWRGGVKKETQYF
TRBJ2-1 | TRBV6-2/TRBV6-3 | - | - | TGTGCCAGCAGTTACCCACTCGGACCCCAGGGCAATGAGCAGTTCTTC | CASSYPLGPQGNEQFF
TRBJ2-7 | TRBV29-1 | - | few | TGCAGCGTTGAAGAGGGGGGCAGACCGAACGAGCAGTACTTC | CSVEEGGRPNEQYF
TRBJ2-1 | TRBV12-5 | - | few | TGTGCTAGTGGCCCAGGCGGTGAGCAGTTCTTC | CASGPGGEQFF
TRBJ2-1 | TRBV12-3/TRBV12-4 | TRBD1 | - | TGTGCCAGCAGCGCAGGGGGCCGATCCTACAATGAGCAGTTCTTC | CASSAGGRSYNEQFF
TRBJ2-5 | TRBV20-1 | - | - | TGCAGTGCTCCTGCGGGTGGGGACATCGGGATCGGAGAGACCCAGTACTTC | CSAPAGGDIGIGETQYF
TRBJ2-7 | TRBV6-5 | - | - | TGTGCCAGCAGTTACTCGATGGGGGGCGGCTCCTACGAGCAGTACTTC | CASSYSMGGGSYEQYF
TRBJ2-4 | TRBV6-2/TRBV6-3 | TRBD1 | - | TGTGCCAGCAGTTACTCGAGGGCTGGGACAGAAGGCATTCAGTACTTC | CASSYSRAGTEGIQYF
TRBJ1-1 | TRBV7-9 | - | - | TGTGCCAGCAGCCCTGACAGGTTCGGGACGGACACTGAAGCTTTCTTT | CASSPDRFGTDTEAFF
TRBJ2-5 | TRBV2 | TRBD2 | few | TGTGCCAGCAGTGACGGACTAGCGGTCCAAGAGACCCAGTACTTC | CASSDGLAVQETQYF
TRBJ2-3 | TRBV6-1 | - | - | TGTGCCAGCAGTGAACGGGCGTGGACAACCACAGATACGCAGTATTTT | CASSERAWTTTDTQYF
TRBJ1-2 | TRBV14 | - | few | TGTGCCAGCAGCCAAGAAGGAAACACCGGCTATGGCTACACCTTC | CASSQEGNTGYGYTF
TRBJ2-7 | TRBV19 | TRBD2 | - | TGTGCCAGTAGTACGCTAGCGGGAGGCCCCTACGAGCAGTACTTC | CASSTLAGGPYEQYF
TRBJ2-7 | TRBV14 | - | few | TGTGCCAGCAGCCACAGTCGGAATCGATACGAGCAGTACTTC | CASSHSRNRYEQYF
TRBJ1-1 | TRBV6-6 | - | - | TGTGCCAGCAGTTACATTGTTGTAGGGAGGAACACTGAAGCTTTCTTT | CASSYIVVGRNTEAFF